The T cell receptor beta chain under discussion was sequenced for a study of blood T cells in healthy people across ages. This clonotype was seen only a few times. Primed by a sample-barcoded 5' primer and a J-beta primer mix, a second PCR proceeded for about 6 to 11 cycles. MiXCR was run by TCRdb on the 5' RACE reads, yielding one entry per CDR3 protein. The repertoire holds some 860,000 distinct CDR3 sequences, with about 61% as singletons. Healthy individuals of Caucasian origin from Russia, aged roughly 6 to 100, served as donors. CDR1 and CDR2 (germline): SGHTA, FQGNSA. This CDR3 is 13 amino acids long. Between the trimmed V and J ends, which lost 1 base and 10 bases, there was a span of 13 bases.

V and J are TRBV7-2 and TRBJ2-5; possibly TRBD2 for D (6 bases). This receptor was identified in a man between 35 and 55 years old in good health. Sequenced sample: blood. CDR3 DNA sequence: TGTGCCAGCAGCTTAGGGAGGGACGTTGGCCAGTACTTC. This translates into CASSLGRDVGQYF. The full variable domain, in which reference TRBV7-2 and TRBJ2-5 provide the parts outside the CDR3, is GAGVSQSPSNKVTEKGKDVELRCDPISGHTALYWYRQSLGQGLEFLIYFQGNSAPDKSGLPSDRFSAERTGGSVSTLTIQRTQQEDSAVYLCASSLGRDVGQYFGPGTRLLVL.